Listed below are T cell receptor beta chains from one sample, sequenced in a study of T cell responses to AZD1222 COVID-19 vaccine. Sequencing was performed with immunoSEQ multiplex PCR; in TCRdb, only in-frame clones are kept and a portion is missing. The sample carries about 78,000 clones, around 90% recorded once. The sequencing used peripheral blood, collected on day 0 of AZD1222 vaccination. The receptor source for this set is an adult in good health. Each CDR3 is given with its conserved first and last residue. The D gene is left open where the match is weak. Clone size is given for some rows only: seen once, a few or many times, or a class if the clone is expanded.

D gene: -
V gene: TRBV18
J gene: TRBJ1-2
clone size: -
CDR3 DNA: TGTGCCAGCTCACCGGCCCGCGATGGGTATGGCTACACCTTC
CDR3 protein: CASSPARDGYGYTF

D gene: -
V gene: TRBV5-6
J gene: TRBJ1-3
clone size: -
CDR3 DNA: TGTGCCAGCAGCACCCAGGGTTCGGGAAACACCATATATTTT
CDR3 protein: CASSTQGSGNTIYF

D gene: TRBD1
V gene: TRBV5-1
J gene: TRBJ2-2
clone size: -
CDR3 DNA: TGCGCCAGCAGCTTCGGACAGGGGGGACACACCGGGGAGCTGTTTTTT
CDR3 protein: CASSFGQGGHTGELFF

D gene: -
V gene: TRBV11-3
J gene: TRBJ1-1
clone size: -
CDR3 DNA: TGTGCCAGCAGCTTAGTCCACTCGAACACTGAAGCTTTCTTT
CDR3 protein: CASSLVHSNTEAFF

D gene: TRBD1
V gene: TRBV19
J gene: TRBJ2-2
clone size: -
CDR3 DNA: TGTGCCAGTAGTGCGCGACAGGGGAACACCGGGGAGCTGTTTTTT
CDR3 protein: CASSARQGNTGELFF

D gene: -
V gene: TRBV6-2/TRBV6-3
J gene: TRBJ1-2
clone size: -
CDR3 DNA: TGTGCCAGCAGTACCGGCAGGGAGGTCTATGGCTACACCTTC
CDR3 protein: CASSTGREVYGYTF

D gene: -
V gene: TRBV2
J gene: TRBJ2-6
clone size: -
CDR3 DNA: TGTGCCAGCGGTGGTTCTGGGGCCAACGTCCTGACTTTC
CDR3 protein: CASGGSGANVLTF

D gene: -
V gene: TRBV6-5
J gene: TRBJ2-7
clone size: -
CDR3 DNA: TGTGCCAGCAACCTCCGGGTTGGCGAGCAGTACTTC
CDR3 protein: CASNLRVGEQYF

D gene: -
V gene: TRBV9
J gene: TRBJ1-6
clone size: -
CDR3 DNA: TGTGCCAGCAGCCCCCGAGCGGGGGAACCCCTCCACTTT
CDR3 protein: CASSPRAGEPLHF

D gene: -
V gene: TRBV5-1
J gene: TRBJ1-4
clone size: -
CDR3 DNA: TGCGCCAGCAGCTTGGAACGCCAGCCAAATGAAAAACTGTTTTTT
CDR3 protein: CASSLERQPNEKLFF

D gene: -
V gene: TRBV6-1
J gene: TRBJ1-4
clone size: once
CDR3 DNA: TGTGCCAGCAGTGAAATGGGATCTAATGAAAAACTGTTTTTT
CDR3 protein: CASSEMGSNEKLFF

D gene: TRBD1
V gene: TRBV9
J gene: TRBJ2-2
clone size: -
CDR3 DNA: TGTGCCAGCAGCCCACGGGGGGGGACAGGGGCAAAGAACACCGGGGAGCTGTTTTTT
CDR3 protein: CASSPRGGTGAKNTGELFF

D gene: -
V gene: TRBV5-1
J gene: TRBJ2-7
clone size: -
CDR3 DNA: TGCGCCAGCAGCTTGTTTGGGACGGCGACGGGGGAGCAGTACTTC
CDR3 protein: CASSLFGTATGEQYF

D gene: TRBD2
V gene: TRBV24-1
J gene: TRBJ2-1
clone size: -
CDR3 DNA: TGTGCCACCAGTGATCGACTCCATAGCGGGAGCTCCTACAATGAGCAGTTCTTC
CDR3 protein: CATSDRLHSGSSYNEQFF

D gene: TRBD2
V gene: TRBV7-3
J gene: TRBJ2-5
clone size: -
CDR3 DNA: TGTGCCAGCAGCCTCACTAGCGGGAGGGAGCGGGGACAAGAGACCCAGTACTTC
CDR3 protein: CASSLTSGRERGQETQYF

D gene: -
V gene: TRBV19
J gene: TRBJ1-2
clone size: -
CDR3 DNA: TGTGCCAGTAGTGGCCGGGACATTCCTAACTATGGCTACACCTTC
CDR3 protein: CASSGRDIPNYGYTF

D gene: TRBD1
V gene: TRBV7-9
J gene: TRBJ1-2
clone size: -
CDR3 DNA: TGTGCCAGCAGCCTAGGCGTTACAGGGGGCTCGGGAGGCTACACCTTC
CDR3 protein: CASSLGVTGGSGGYTF

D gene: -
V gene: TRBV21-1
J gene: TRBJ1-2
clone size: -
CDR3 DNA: TGTGCCAGCAGCAACCCCCCTCGGGGAGGGAACTATGGCTACACCTTC
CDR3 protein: CASSNPPRGGNYGYTF

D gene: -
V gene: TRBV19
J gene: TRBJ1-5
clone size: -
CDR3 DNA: TGTGCCAGTAGCCCGGCAGGGGATAGCAATCAGCCCCAGCATTTT
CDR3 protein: CASSPAGDSNQPQHF

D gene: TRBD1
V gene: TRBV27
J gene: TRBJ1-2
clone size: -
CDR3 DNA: TGTGCCAGCAGCTACAACAGGGGTGGGAGCTATGGCTACACCTTC
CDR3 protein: CASSYNRGGSYGYTF

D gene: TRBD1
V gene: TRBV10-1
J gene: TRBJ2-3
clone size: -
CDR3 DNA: TGCGCCAGCAGCCGGGACAGCCCCACAGATACGCAGTATTTT
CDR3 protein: CASSRDSPTDTQYF

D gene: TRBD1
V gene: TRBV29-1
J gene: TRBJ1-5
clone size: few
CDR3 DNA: TGCAGCGTTGGGGACAGGGGTTTTCAGCCCCAGCATTTT
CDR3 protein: CSVGDRGFQPQHF

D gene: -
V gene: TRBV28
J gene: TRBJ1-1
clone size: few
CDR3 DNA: TGTGCCAGCAGGGGCCCGAACACTGAAGCTTTCTTT
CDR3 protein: CASRGPNTEAFF

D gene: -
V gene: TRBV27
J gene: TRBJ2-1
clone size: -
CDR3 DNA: TGTGCCAGCAGTAAAACCTACCAGGTGGAAAATGAGCAGTTCTTC
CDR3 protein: CASSKTYQVENEQFF

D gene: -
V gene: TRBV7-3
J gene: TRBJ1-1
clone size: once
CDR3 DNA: TGTGCCAGCAGCTTCTCGGCGACCGACCGGGCGCGTGCTTTCTTT
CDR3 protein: CASSFSATDRARAFF

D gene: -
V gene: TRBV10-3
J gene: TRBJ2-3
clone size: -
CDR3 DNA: TGTGCCATAGCGGCTAGCACAGATACGCAGTATTTT
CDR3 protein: CAIAASTDTQYF

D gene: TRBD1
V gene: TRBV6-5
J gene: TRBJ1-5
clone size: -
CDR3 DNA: TGTGCCAGCAGCCGACAGGGGCTCAGTCAGCCCCAGCATTTT
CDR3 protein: CASSRQGLSQPQHF

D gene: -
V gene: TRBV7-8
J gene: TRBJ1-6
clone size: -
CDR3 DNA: TGTGCCAGCAGCTTAGCGTTTGCCGGGACCTTTAATTCACCCCTCCACTTT
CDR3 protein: CASSLAFAGTFNSPLHF

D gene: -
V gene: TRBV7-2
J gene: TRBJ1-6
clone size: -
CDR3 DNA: TGTGCCAGCAGCCTATTGGGACCCCTCCACTTT
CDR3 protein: CASSLLGPLHF